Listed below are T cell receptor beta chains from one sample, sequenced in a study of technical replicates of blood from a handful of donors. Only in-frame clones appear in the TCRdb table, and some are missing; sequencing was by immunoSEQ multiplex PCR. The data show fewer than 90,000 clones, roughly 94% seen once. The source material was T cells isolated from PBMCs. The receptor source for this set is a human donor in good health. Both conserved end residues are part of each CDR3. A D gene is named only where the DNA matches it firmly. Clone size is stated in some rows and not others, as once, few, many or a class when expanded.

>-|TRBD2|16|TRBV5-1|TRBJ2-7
TGCGCCAGCAGCGGGGGACTAGCGGGAGTTAGCTACGAGCAGTACTTC
CASSGGLAGVSYEQYF
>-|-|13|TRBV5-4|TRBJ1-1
TGTGCCAGCAGCCTCCAGGGATACACTGAAGCTTTCTTT
CASSLQGYTEAFF
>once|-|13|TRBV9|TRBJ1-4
TGTGCCAGCAGCGTAGGGCTAGAGGAAAAACTGTTTTTT
CASSVGLEEKLFF
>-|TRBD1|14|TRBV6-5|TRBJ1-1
TGTGCCAGCAGACAACGACAGGGGGCGGCTGAAGCTTTCTTT
CASRQRQGAAEAFF
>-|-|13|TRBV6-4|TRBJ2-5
TGTGCCAGCAGTGACCGTCAGCAAGAGACCCAGTACTTC
CASSDRQQETQYF
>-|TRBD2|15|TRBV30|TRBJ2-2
TGTGCCTGGCGACTAGCGGGACTGAACACCGGGGAGCTGTTTTTT
CAWRLAGLNTGELFF
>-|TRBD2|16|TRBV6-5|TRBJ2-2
TGTGCCAGCAGTTGTGGGACTAGCGGGAACACCGGGGAGCTGTTTTTT
CASSCGTSGNTGELFF
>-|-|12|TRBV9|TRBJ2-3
TGTGCCAGCAGCGTAACATCAGATACGCAGTATTTT
CASSVTSDTQYF
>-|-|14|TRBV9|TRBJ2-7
TGTGCCAGCAGCGTAGGTCTGGGAGCCTACGAGCAGTACTTC
CASSVGLGAYEQYF
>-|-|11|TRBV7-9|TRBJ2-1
TGTGCCAGCAGCCTAAACCATGAGCAGTTCTTC
CASSLNHEQFF
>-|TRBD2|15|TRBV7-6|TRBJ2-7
TGTGCCAGCAGCTTATCGGGACTAGCGGTATACGAGCAGTACTTC
CASSLSGLAVYEQYF
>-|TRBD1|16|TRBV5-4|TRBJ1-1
TGTGCCAGCAGCTCCCCGGGACAGGGACGAGGAACTGAAGCTTTCTTT
CASSSPGQGRGTEAFF
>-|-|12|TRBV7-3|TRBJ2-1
TGTGCCAGCAGCTTAGAAGGAGGTGAGCAGTTCTTC
CASSLEGGEQFF
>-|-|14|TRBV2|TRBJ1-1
TGTGCCAGCAGGCCTGTTTCGGGGGACACTGAAGCTTTCTTT
CASRPVSGDTEAFF
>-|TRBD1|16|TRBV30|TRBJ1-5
TGTGCCTGGAGTGTACCCGGGACAGGGGGCAATCAGCCCCAGCATTTT
CAWSVPGTGGNQPQHF
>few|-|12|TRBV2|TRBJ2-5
TGTGCCAGCAGTGAACAGGGGGAGACCCAGTACTTC
CASSEQGETQYF
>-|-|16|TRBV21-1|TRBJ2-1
TGTGCCAGAGCCCAAAAACAGGTTTGTATATACAATGAGCAGTTCTTC
CARAQKQVCIYNEQFF
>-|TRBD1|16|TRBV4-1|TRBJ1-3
TGCGCCAGCAGTTCCAGGACAGGGCGTAATGGAAACACCATATATTTT
CASSSRTGRNGNTIYF
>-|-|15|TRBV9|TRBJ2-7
TGTGCCAGCAGCGTAGCTGGGCAGGAAAGCTACGAGCAGTACTTC
CASSVAGQESYEQYF
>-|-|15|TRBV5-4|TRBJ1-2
TGTGCCAGCAGCCTCCGGGATAGAATACTTTATGGCTACACCTTC
CASSLRDRILYGYTF
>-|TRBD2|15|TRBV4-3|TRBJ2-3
TGCGCCAGCAGCCAAGTCGGACTAGCCACAGATACGCAGTATTTT
CASSQVGLATDTQYF
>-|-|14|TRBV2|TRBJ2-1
TGTGCCAGCGGGTTTGGGCAGCTCGTCGATGAGCAGTTCTTC
CASGFGQLVDEQFF
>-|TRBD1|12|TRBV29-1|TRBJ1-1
TGCAGCGTCCTTACGACAGGGGGCTTGGCTTTCTTT
CSVLTTGGLAFF
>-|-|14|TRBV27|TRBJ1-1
TGTGCCAGCACTGTATGGGCGATGAACACTGAAGCTTTCTTT
CASTVWAMNTEAFF
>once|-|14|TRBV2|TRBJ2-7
TGTGCCAGCAGGACTAGTCGAGGCTCCTACGAGCAGTACTTC
CASRTSRGSYEQYF
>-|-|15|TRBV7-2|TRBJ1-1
TGTGCCAGCAGCTTAGCGACGGGACAGAACACTGAAGCTTTCTTT
CASSLATGQNTEAFF
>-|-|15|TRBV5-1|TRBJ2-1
TGCGCCAGCAGCCTGGACTTACGCTCCTACAATGAGCAGTTCTTC
CASSLDLRSYNEQFF
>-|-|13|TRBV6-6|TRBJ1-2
TGTGCCAGCAGAGGGGCAGGGGTGAGAGGCTACACCTTC
CASRGAGVRGYTF
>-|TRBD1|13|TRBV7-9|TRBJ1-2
TGTGCCAGCAGCTCACCCGACAGGGTCGGCTACACCTTC
CASSSPDRVGYTF
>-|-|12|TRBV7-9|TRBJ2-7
TGTGCCAGCATTTCACAGATGGGCGAGCAGTACTTC
CASISQMGEQYF
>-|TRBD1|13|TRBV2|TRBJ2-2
TGTGCCAGCAAGGGACAGGGAACCGGGGAGCTGTTTTTT
CASKGQGTGELFF
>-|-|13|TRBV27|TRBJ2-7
TGTGCCAGCAGTGGGTCGACTCTCTACGAGCAGTACTTC
CASSGSTLYEQYF
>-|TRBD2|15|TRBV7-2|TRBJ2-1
TGTGCCAGCAGCTCCCCCAGCGGGAGCCCCAATGAGCAGTTCTTC
CASSSPSGSPNEQFF
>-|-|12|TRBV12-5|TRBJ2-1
TGTGCTAGTGGTTTTGAAGTGGCTGAGCAGTTCTTC
CASGFEVAEQFF
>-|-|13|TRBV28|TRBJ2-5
TGTGCCAGCAGTTTAGGAGGGAAAGAGACCCAGTACTTC
CASSLGGKETQYF
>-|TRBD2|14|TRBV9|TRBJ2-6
TGTGCCAGCAGCGATCCCGCGGGGGACAACGTCCTGACTTTC
CASSDPAGDNVLTF
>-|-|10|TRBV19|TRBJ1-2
TGTGCCAGTAGTCTTTATGGCTACACCTTC
CASSLYGYTF
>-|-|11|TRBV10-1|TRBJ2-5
TGCGCCAGCAGTGACGGAGAGACCCAGTACTTC
CASSDGETQYF
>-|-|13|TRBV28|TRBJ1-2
TGTGCCAGCAGTTTGATACAGCACTATGGCTACACCTTC
CASSLIQHYGYTF
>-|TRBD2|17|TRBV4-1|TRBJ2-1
TGCGCCAGCAGCCAAGATAAAAGCGGGAGATCGTACAATGAGCAGTTCTTC
CASSQDKSGRSYNEQFF
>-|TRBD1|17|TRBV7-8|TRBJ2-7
TGTGCCAGCAGCTTAAAGGGCCCGGGACAGAGCTCCTACGAGCAGTACTTC
CASSLKGPGQSSYEQYF
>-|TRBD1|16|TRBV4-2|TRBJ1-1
TGTGCCAGCAGCCCAGAGGTCCAGGGGGCCGGGTCTGAAGCTTTCTTT
CASSPEVQGAGSEAFF
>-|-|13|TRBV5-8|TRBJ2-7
TGTGCCAGCAGCTTGGACAACTCCTACGAGCAGTACTTC
CASSLDNSYEQYF
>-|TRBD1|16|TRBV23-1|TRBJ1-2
TGCGCCAGCAGTCACGCCGGGACAGGGGACGCCTATGGCTACACCTTC
CASSHAGTGDAYGYTF
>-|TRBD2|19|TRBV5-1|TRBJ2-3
TGCGCCAGCAGCTTGTTAGCACTAGCGGGAGGAACCGGCACAGATACGCAGTATTTT
CASSLLALAGGTGTDTQYF
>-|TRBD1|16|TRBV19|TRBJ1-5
TGTGCCAGTAGTTGGGGGGACAGGGGGCCGGCTCAGCCCCAGCATTTT
CASSWGDRGPAQPQHF
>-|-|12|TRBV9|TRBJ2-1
TGTGCCAGCAGCCTACCCATCGTTGAGCAGTTCTTC
CASSLPIVEQFF
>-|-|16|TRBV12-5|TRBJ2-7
TGTGCTAGTGGTTCGGGGGGCGGGATAAGATCCTACGAGCAGTACTTC
CASGSGGGIRSYEQYF
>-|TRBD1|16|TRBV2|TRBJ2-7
TGTGCCAGCTACCATGGCGGGACAGGGGGATTGTACGAGCAGTACTTC
CASYHGGTGGLYEQYF
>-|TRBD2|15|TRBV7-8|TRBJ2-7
TGTGCCAGCAGCGCCGGGACTAGCGGCACCTACGAGCAGTACTTC
CASSAGTSGTYEQYF
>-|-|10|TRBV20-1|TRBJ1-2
TGCAGTGCTAACAGCTATGTCTACACCTTC
CSANSYVYTF
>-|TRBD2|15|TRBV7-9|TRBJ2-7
TGTGCCAGCAGCCCCAGCGGGAGGAGCTCCTACGAGCAGTACTTC
CASSPSGRSSYEQYF
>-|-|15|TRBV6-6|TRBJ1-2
TGTGCCAGCAGTTACTCGATCGAGGTTTTTCATGGCTACACCTTC
CASSYSIEVFHGYTF
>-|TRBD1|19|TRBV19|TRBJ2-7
TGTGCCAGTAGTATTTCCTTTTGGACAGGGGCTAGCGCTGGGCACGAGCAGTACTTC
CASSISFWTGASAGHEQYF
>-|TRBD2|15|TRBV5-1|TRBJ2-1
TGCGCCAGCAGCCAAACAAGCGGGAAGGGCAATGAGCAGTTCTTC
CASSQTSGKGNEQFF
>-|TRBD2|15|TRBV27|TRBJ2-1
TGTGCCAGCAGTTTAGGCCTAGCGGGAAAAAATGAGCAGTTCTTC
CASSLGLAGKNEQFF
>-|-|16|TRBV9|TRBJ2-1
TGTGCCAGCAGCGCCCGGATTTCTAGGACGGGGAATGAGCAGTTCTTC
CASSARISRTGNEQFF
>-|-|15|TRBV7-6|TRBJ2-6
TGTGCCAGCAGCTACCTTGTAGGGGAGGCCAACGTCCTGACTTTC
CASSYLVGEANVLTF
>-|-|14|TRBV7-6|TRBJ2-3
TGTGCCAGCAGCTTAGCGTGGGCCCTAGATACGCAGTATTTT
CASSLAWALDTQYF
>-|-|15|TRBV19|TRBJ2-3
TGTGCCAGTAGTATAGTATGGAGTAGCGCAGATACGCAGTATTTT
CASSIVWSSADTQYF